These T cell receptor beta chains were read from a single sample in a study of cytomegalovirus exposure and HLA in healthy donors. Data came from immunoSEQ multiplex PCR; TCRdb stores just in-frame clones and leaves some out. Of roughly 220,000 clones listed, about 77% are singletons. The sample consisted of PBMCs. The receptors were gathered from a woman aged 25 to 39 in good health and CMV-seronegative. Each CDR3 is given without its conserved first and last residue.

v_gene: TRBV7-9; CDR3aa: SSSLGGGRADEQY
v_gene: TRBV15; CDR3aa: ATSRDRGQGSNQPQH
v_gene: TRBV19; CDR3aa: ATSIVSTGTGVDYGYT
v_gene: TRBV27; CDR3aa: ASSLFGGTYNEQF
v_gene: TRBV5-1; CDR3aa: ASSFSGQGNTIY
v_gene: TRBV28; CDR3aa: ASSLQGGGETQY
v_gene: TRBV6-1; CDR3aa: ASSVGTSAYEQY
v_gene: TRBV6-1; CDR3aa: ASFTGGTEAF
v_gene: TRBV19; CDR3aa: ASSIVSVFNQPQH
v_gene: TRBV5-5; CDR3aa: ASSQTGLIYEQY
v_gene: TRBV30; CDR3aa: AWSAGGYGYT
v_gene: TRBV5-1; CDR3aa: ASSPGTGDSPLN
v_gene: TRBV7-8; CDR3aa: ASSRQDPTGELF
v_gene: TRBV5-1; CDR3aa: ASSFSGSSTDTQY
v_gene: TRBV5-4; CDR3aa: ASSLGTGADTQY
v_gene: TRBV19; CDR3aa: ASSIVGTQGGYT
v_gene: TRBV5-6; CDR3aa: ASSLVATGGQETQY
v_gene: TRBV18; CDR3aa: ASSPGQLNEKLF
v_gene: TRBV6-1; CDR3aa: ASRGQGDYGYT
v_gene: TRBV10-3; CDR3aa: AISEDRATYEQY
v_gene: TRBV5-1; CDR3aa: ASSLDEITGSKYGYT
v_gene: TRBV5-1; CDR3aa: ASSSAGQDQPQH
v_gene: TRBV18; CDR3aa: ASSSGSGNTIY
v_gene: TRBV30; CDR3aa: AWRGGTRGQVEETQY
v_gene: TRBV6-1; CDR3aa: ASSAGRAGTGELF
v_gene: TRBV29-1; CDR3aa: SASQGSGGVLH
v_gene: TRBV5-1; CDR3aa: ASGFSGSRNEQF
v_gene: TRBV11-3; CDR3aa: ASSRTNEQY
v_gene: TRBV30; CDR3aa: AQGRGYNSPLH
v_gene: TRBV9; CDR3aa: ASSLSGRRDTQY
v_gene: TRBV5-6; CDR3aa: ASSLVWSEQF
v_gene: TRBV18; CDR3aa: ASSPDEGVWQY
v_gene: TRBV6-1; CDR3aa: ASGLGRSTYEQY
v_gene: TRBV6-5; CDR3aa: ASSIASGGSDEQY
v_gene: TRBV27; CDR3aa: ASSFGVMDGNYGYT
v_gene: TRBV2; CDR3aa: ASEPGTSGRGGELF
v_gene: TRBV5-1; CDR3aa: ASQVTSGSAGELF
v_gene: TRBV7-9; CDR3aa: ASTGTEPYEQY
v_gene: TRBV6-6; CDR3aa: ASSRTTSDEQF
v_gene: TRBV5-1; CDR3aa: ASSLRSSGGVAYEQY
v_gene: TRBV9; CDR3aa: ASPGGEAGELF
v_gene: TRBV4-2; CDR3aa: ASSQVPGDNQPQH
v_gene: TRBV11-2; CDR3aa: ASSSTGTLNTGELF
v_gene: TRBV6-5; CDR3aa: ASSYSSGGTQY